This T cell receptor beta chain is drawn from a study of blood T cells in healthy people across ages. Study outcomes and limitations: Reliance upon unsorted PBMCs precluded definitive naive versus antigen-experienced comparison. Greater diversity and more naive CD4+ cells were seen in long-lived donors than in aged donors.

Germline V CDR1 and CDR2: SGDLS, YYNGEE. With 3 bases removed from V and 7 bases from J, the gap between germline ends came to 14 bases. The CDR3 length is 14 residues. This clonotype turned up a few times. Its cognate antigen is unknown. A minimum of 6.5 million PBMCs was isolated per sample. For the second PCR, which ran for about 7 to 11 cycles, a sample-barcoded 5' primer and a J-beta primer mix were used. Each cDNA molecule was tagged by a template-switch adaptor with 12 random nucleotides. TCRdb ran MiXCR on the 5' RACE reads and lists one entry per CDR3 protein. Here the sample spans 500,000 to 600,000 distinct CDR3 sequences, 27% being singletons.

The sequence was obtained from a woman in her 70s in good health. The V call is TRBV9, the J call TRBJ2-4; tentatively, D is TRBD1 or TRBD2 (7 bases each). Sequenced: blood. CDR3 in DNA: TGTGCCAGCAGCGGACCAGGGGGGGGGAACATTCAGTACTTC. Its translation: CASSGPGGGNIQYF.